This is a list of T cell receptor beta chains from one sample in a study of T cell responses to AZD1222 COVID-19 vaccine. Sequenced by immunoSEQ multiplex PCR; TCRdb stores in-frame clones only, minus some. The sample comprises about 150,000 clones, more than 90% of which are singletons, and 15% to 20% rests with the top ten. The starting material was peripheral blood, obtained on day 0 of AZD1222 vaccination. Every receptor here comes from an adult in good health. CDR3s include the opening cysteine and the closing phenylalanine or tryptophan. Rows may omit the clone size; those that give it use once, few, many or a size class.

>NA|TRBV7-9|TRBJ1-2
CASSSNERANYGYTF
>NA|TRBV29-1|TRBJ2-7
CSVTGTGSSYEQYF
>NA|TRBV30|TRBJ1-4
CAWRGSDEKLFF
>NA|TRBV11-1|TRBJ2-1
CASSSRDNEQFF
>NA|TRBV28|TRBJ1-5
CASSFMGVGNQPQHF
>NA|TRBV5-1|TRBJ2-3
CASSLDRADTQYF
>once|TRBV5-6|TRBJ2-7
CASSSASGIHTYEQYF
>NA|TRBV9|TRBJ2-7
CASSVWGVEDEQYF
>NA|TRBV7-9|TRBJ1-1
CASSPFGQGDTEAFF
>NA|TRBV30|TRBJ1-1
CAWSGAMNTEAFF
>NA|TRBV7-9|TRBJ2-2
CASSPHSANTGELFF
>NA|TRBV9|TRBJ1-1
CASSITWRDSEAFF
>NA|TRBV5-1|TRBJ1-2
CASSEWTGAQVYGYTF
>NA|TRBV4-1|TRBJ1-2
CASSQHAEGDHYGYTF
>NA|TRBV15|TRBJ1-1
CATSSEGHTEAFF
>NA|TRBV18|TRBJ2-7
CASSPGNSYEQYF
>NA|TRBV27|TRBJ1-6
CASSSRFRSGLVESPLHF
>NA|TRBV7-8|TRBJ1-2
CASSLASKDYGYTF
>NA|TRBV7-2|TRBJ1-6
CASSLGGFGSPLHF
>NA|TRBV6-4|TRBJ2-6
CASSDSTGSGANVLTF
>NA|TRBV2|TRBJ1-1
CASRGQPNTEAFF
>once|TRBV4-3|TRBJ2-7
CASSQVLGKAYEQYF
>NA|TRBV2|TRBJ1-2
CASSPLAGFLYGYTF
>NA|TRBV9|TRBJ2-2
CASSLARRGELFF
>NA|TRBV11-3|TRBJ2-1
CASSPRGSGRSEEQFF
>once|TRBV9|TRBJ2-2
CASSSGLGANTGELFF
>NA|TRBV24-1|TRBJ2-5
CATSETGGVETQYF
>NA|TRBV3-1/TRBV3-2|TRBJ2-7
CASSQDPLRGRLYSEQYF
>NA|TRBV6-4|TRBJ2-7
CASSESWGYEQYF
>NA|TRBV5-1|TRBJ1-3
CASSLNQGTVRGDTIYF
>once|TRBV10-3|TRBJ2-1
CAIKGLDYNEQFF
>NA|TRBV9|TRBJ2-3
CASSYVSTDTQYF
>NA|TRBV6-2/TRBV6-3|TRBJ2-5
CASSSRGGPKTQYF
>NA|TRBV27|TRBJ1-1
CASRGRDRGNTEAFF
>NA|TRBV20-1|TRBJ1-2
CSASRSAEGGTF
>NA|TRBV27|TRBJ2-7
CASSFKGSTYEQYF
>once|TRBV19|TRBJ2-3
CASSSFRGAPTDTQYF
>NA|TRBV27|TRBJ2-1
CASTELAGGKNNEQFF
>NA|TRBV6-6|TRBJ1-2
CASSRDGYTF
>NA|TRBV2|TRBJ2-5
CASTGLVKETQYF
>NA|TRBV11-3|TRBJ2-5
CASSLRGGLQETQYF
>NA|TRBV27|TRBJ1-1
CASSFRSTGAHMNTEAFF
>NA|TRBV9|TRBJ1-4
CASSATPGSTNEKLFF
>NA|TRBV9|TRBJ2-6
CASSVPGTGLLSGANVLTF
>once|TRBV10-2|TRBJ2-5
CASSDSPETQYF
>NA|TRBV27|TRBJ1-1
CASSYTRTGISTEAFF
>NA|TRBV10-3|TRBJ1-1
CAISDSLNTEAFF
>NA|TRBV7-9|TRBJ2-7
CASSLGRLSYEQYF
>NA|TRBV5-1|TRBJ1-1
CASSSLDTSEAFF
>NA|TRBV6-4|TRBJ2-2
CASQASGDTGELFF
>once|TRBV2|TRBJ1-2
CAFKTGVYGYTF
>NA|TRBV4-1|TRBJ2-7
CASSLTGGYEQYF
>few|TRBV6-1|TRBJ2-7
CASSEGTGGPYEQYF